A single sample is the source of the 23 T cell receptor beta chains below, sequenced in a study of T cell responses to AZD1222 COVID-19 vaccine. Using immunoSEQ multiplex PCR, the repertoire was profiled, and TCRdb retains in-frame clones only, with some absent. The sample includes 120,000 or so clones, roughly 88% seen only once; the top ten take about 1.6%. Here the sequenced sample was peripheral blood, taken on day 0 of AZD1222 vaccination. The source of these receptors is an adult in good health.

This CDR3 is CASSPSMGINTIYF. The DNA for the CDR3 is TGTGCCAGCAGTCCCTCGATGGGAATAAACACCATATATTTT. The genes are TRBV28 and TRBJ1-3; no clear D gene. The CDR3 totals 14 residues. Germline V gene sequence: CDR1 MDHEN, CDR2 SYDVKM. Trimming took 5 bases from V and 6 from J, leaving 14 bases between them.

V gene TRBV18 combines with J gene TRBJ1-1, with TRBD1 as a possible D gene (5 bases). V was pared by 6 bases and J by 2 bases, with 13 bases between. The CDR3 loop spans 14 amino acids. Germline CDR1 is KGHSH and CDR2 is LQKENI. CDR3 loop: CASSTREANTEAFF. As DNA, the CDR3 is TGTGCCAGCTCTACCAGGGAAGCAAACACTGAAGCTTTCTTT. Filled out from reference TRBV18 and TRBJ1-1, the complete variable domain reads NAGVMQNPRHLVRRRGQEARLRCSPMKGHSHVYWYRQLPEEGLKFMVYLQKENIIDESGMPKERFSAEFPKEGPSILRIQQVVRGDSAAYFCASSTREANTEAFFGQGTRLTVV.

V usage is TRBV27 and J usage is TRBJ2-2; D is possibly TRBD2 (6 bases). Germline values: CDR1 MNHEY, CDR2 SMNVEV (reference sequence). V lost 7 bases and J lost 0, with 27 bases in between. The CDR3 contains 20 residues. The CDR3 spells CASKVRQLYRGGTNTGELFF. DNA for the CDR3: TGTGCCAGCAAAGTGAGGCAGTTATACCGGGGAGGTACGAACACCGGGGAGCTGTTTTTT.

About this clone: One end of the junction does not line up with germline, which may come from a read error. V is TRBV19 and J is TRBJ2-7, with D perhaps given as TRBD1 or TRBD2 (5 bases each). This CDR3 is 13 amino acids long. Looked up from germline, CDR1 is LNHDA and CDR2 is SQIVND (reference sequence). The CDR3 loop is CASSSQLVGGFSF. CDR3 sequence (DNA): TGTGCCAGTAGTTCGCAGCTTGTTGGGGGTTTTTCGTTC.

The gene calls are TRBV5-1 and TRBJ2-3; D remains ambiguous. V was clipped by 4 bases and J by 4 bases, with 13 bases between them. The germline V gene has CDR1 SGHRS and CDR2 YFSETQ. This CDR3 has 14 amino acids. The chain's CDR3 is CASSRRSTADTQYF. The CDR3 DNA reads TGCGCCAGCAGCAGAAGGTCAACCGCAGATACGCAGTATTTT.

CDR3 nucleotides: TGTGCCAGCAGTGCGATCGCTCAGGGAAGGGCAGATACGCAGTATTTT. It yields the protein CASSAIAQGRADTQYF. The chain is built from TRBV6-2 or TRBV6-3 and TRBJ2-3; D may be TRBD1 (5 bases). Germline V gene lookup returns CDR1 MNHEY and CDR2 SVGEGT. The CDR3 is 16 residues long. Trimming removed 5 bases from V and 4 bases from J, with 19 bases in between.

Regarding this clone: Additional DNA sequences in this sample encode the identical CDR3. CDR3 bases: TGTGCCAGCAGCTTACAGGGCAATCAGCCCCAGCATTTT. This codes for CASSLQGNQPQHF. The chain couples TRBV7-3 to TRBJ1-5; D is ambiguous. The V gene's germline CDR1 is SGHTA and CDR2 FQGTGA. Trimming pared 2 bases from V and 2 bases from J, leaving 4 bases between. The CDR3 runs 13 residues.

The V and J genes are TRBV19 and TRBJ1-2, with no clear D. There are 12 residues in the CDR3. Trimming took off 8 bases at V and 3 bases at J, with 10 bases between the two ends. Germline CDR1 LNHDA, CDR2 SQIVND (reference sequence). CDR3 bases: TGTGCCAGTGCTGAAGGCTACTATGGCTACACCTTC. The encoded protein is CASAEGYYGYTF.

The chain uses TRBV4-3 and TRBJ1-5; unclear D gene. With 0 bases removed from V and 9 bases from J, the gap between germline ends came to 18 bases. This CDR3 region has 16 residues. The V gene's germline CDR1 is LGHNA and CDR2 YSLEER. Written as DNA, the CDR3 is TGCGCCAGCAGCCAAGACCCCCCGCCCTCCGGTACGCCCCAGCATTTT. It yields the protein CASSQDPPPSGTPQHF.

The genes are TRBV2 and TRBJ2-2; either TRBD1 or TRBD2 may fit D (5 bases each). V lost 4 bases and J 5 bases, leaving 11 bases between the germline ends. The CDR3 totals 14 residues. The germline CDR1 and CDR2 sequences are SNHLY and FYNNEI. CDR3 nucleotides: TGTGCCAGCAGTGGGGACGGGATGACCGGGGAGCTGTTTTTT. It translates to CASSGDGMTGELFF.

The CDR3 DNA follows: TGTGCCAGCAGCTTCCAGGGGTTCGTGACTGAAGCTTTCTTT. This sequence encodes CASSFQGFVTEAFF. The chain has TRBV11-1 and TRBJ1-1, with D maybe TRBD1 (6 bases). The CDR3 is made up of 14 amino acids. Trimming left V 3 bases short and J 5 bases short, with 13 bases between. Germline V gene lookup returns CDR1 SGHAT and CDR2 FQDESV (reference sequence).

This rearrangement joins TRBV2 to TRBJ1-4; maybe TRBD1 (6 bases). The V and J ends lost 6 bases and 10 bases respectively, with 12 bases between them. CDR1 SNHLY and CDR2 FYNNEI come from the germline V gene. The CDR3 totals 12 residues. The CDR3 sequence is CASSPQGRKLFF. CDR3 DNA sequence: TGTGCCAGCAGCCCACAGGGAAGAAAACTGTTTTTT.

The chain links TRBV9 to TRBJ2-5; tentatively, D is TRBD2 (7 bases). Trimming took 4 bases from V and 4 from J, leaving 26 bases between them. The CDR3 length is 18 residues. The germline V gene encodes CDR1 SGDLS and CDR2 YYNGEE. The CDR3 coding sequence is TGTGCCAGCAGCTTTGCGTCGGGGGGTCAGGGGCGCAGAGAGACCCAGTACTTC. Translation: CASSFASGGQGRRETQYF.

The chain uses TRBV7-3 and TRBJ1-5, with 7 bases identical to TRBD1. The V gene's germline CDR1 is SGHTA and CDR2 FQGTGA. This CDR3 has 13 residues. The J segment lost 6 bases and the V segment lost 4 bases, leaving 3 bases of the junction unmatched. In nucleotides, the CDR3 is TGTGCCAGCAGCTCCCAGGGGGGTCAGCCCCAGCATTTT. This translates into CASSSQGGQPQHF.

This clone was detected only once. The J gene is TRBJ2-1, the V gene TRBV4-2; possibly TRBD2 for D (6 bases). Deletions cut 3 bases from V and 7 bases from J, with 13 bases between. Per the germline V gene, CDR1 is LGHNA and CDR2 is YNFKEQ. CDR3 length: 14 amino acids. In DNA, the CDR3 is TGTGCCAGCAGCCAGGAGGCACTAGCAAATGAGCAGTTCTTC. Protein product: CASSQEALANEQFF.

The chain has TRBV19 and TRBJ1-5, with D possibly matching TRBD1 (5 bases). Germline lookup yields CDR1 LNHDA and CDR2 SQIVND (reference sequence). This CDR3 is built from 15 residues. V shed 0 bases and J shed 6 bases, with 12 bases lying between them. CDR3 nucleotides: TGTGCCAGTAGTATAGAGAGGGGAAAGTCTCAGCCCCAGCATTTT. The encoded protein is CASSIERGKSQPQHF. Filled out from reference TRBV19 and TRBJ1-5, the complete variable domain reads DGGITQSPKYLFRKEGQNVTLSCEQNLNHDAMYWYRQDPGQGLRLIYYSQIVNDFQKGDIAEGYSVSREKKESFPLTVTSAQKNPTAFYLCASSIERGKSQPQHFGDGTRLSIL.

The chain is built from TRBV24-1 and TRBJ2-5; D may be TRBD1 or TRBD2 (6 bases each). Germline assignment: CDR1 KGHDR and CDR2 SFDVKD. Trimming pared 3 bases from V and 5 bases from J, leaving 18 bases between. The CDR3 is 16 residues long. DNA for the CDR3: TGTGCCACCAGTGATACAGCAACAGGGAGGTGGGAGACCCAGTACTTC. Encoded protein: CATSDTATGRWETQYF.

This clone was counted a few times. The chain couples TRBV4-2 to TRBJ2-2; D gene uncertain. Germline loops: CDR1 LGHNA, CDR2 YNFKEQ. Trimming cost V 0 bases and J 6 bases, with 8 bases left between them. The CDR3 is 14 amino acids. CDR3 sequence: CASSQDMGPGELFF. The CDR3, as DNA: TGTGCCAGCAGCCAAGATATGGGTCCCGGGGAGCTGTTTTTT.

The chain combines TRBV5-4 with TRBJ1-5; 9 bases fit TRBD1. CDR1 SGHNT and CDR2 YYREEE come from the germline V gene (reference sequence). The CDR3 length is 15 residues. J was trimmed by 7 bases and V by 4 bases; bases with no gene match: 9. The CDR3 region is CASSPLPGQGQPQHF. The DNA of the CDR3 is TGTGCCAGCAGCCCCCTACCGGGACAGGGCCAGCCCCAGCATTTT.

This clone was counted once. The CDR3 spells CASSVVWGTDTQYF. The CDR3, as DNA: TGTGCCAGCAGCGTAGTTTGGGGCACAGATACGCAGTATTTT. The chain joins TRBV9 to TRBJ2-3; D ambiguous. Looked up from germline, CDR1 is SGDLS and CDR2 is YYNGEE. V shed 0 bases and J shed 1 base, with 6 bases lying between them. The length of the CDR3 is 14 residues.

The V and J genes are TRBV9 and TRBJ2-5, with D maybe TRBD1 (6 bases). CDR1 SGDLS and CDR2 YYNGEE come from the germline V gene. This CDR3 region has 16 residues. V shed 1 base and J shed 1 base, with 14 bases lying between them. The CDR3 loop reads CASSVTGTTPQETQYF. For the CDR3, the DNA is TGTGCCAGCAGCGTAACCGGGACAACCCCCCAAGAGACCCAGTACTTC.

V gene TRBV5-1 combines with J gene TRBJ2-4; D may be TRBD1 (6 bases). The CDR3 contains 16 residues. V was pared by 4 bases and J by 0 bases, with 14 bases between. Germline assignment: CDR1 SGHRS and CDR2 YFSETQ. DNA of the CDR3: TGCGCCAGCAGCGCACAGGGCATTCTAGCCAAAAACATTCAGTACTTC. Protein: CASSAQGILAKNIQYF.

The V call is TRBV24-1, the J call TRBJ2-5; D uncertain. Germline V CDR1 and CDR2: KGHDR, SFDVKD. The V end lost 4 bases, the J end lost 0 bases, and 8 bases lay between the germline ends. The CDR3 sequence is 14 residues long. CDR3 bases: TGTGCCACCAGTGACCAGACATACCAAGAGACCCAGTACTTC. Encoded protein: CATSDQTYQETQYF.